The present entry profiles one T cell receptor beta chain with its context. The CDR3 has 16 residues. Looked up from germline, CDR1 is SGHAT and CDR2 is FQDESV (reference sequence). V shed 1 base and J shed 0 bases, with 12 bases lying between them. The data are from a study of blood T cell repertoires in COVID-19. Study overall: From T cells, B-cell-depleted T cells, or PBMCs came the material, which was cDNA or gDNA.

In the original processing: Reference gene primer amplification gave nucleated cell count estimates. The method was immunoSEQ multiplex PCR; TCRdb's version includes in-frame clones alone and lacks a portion of them. D and trimming come from the DNA, and the V and J calls and clone size come from that table. Seen here are approximately 150,000 clones, approximately 88% observed once, and the top ten hold approximately 0.95%. The clonotype was recovered from a woman in her forties or fifties with acute or convalescent COVID-19. Material: peripheral blood. The chain links TRBV11-1 to TRBJ2-5, with D possibly being TRBD1 (5 bases). Here the CDR3 DNA reads TGTGCCAGCAGCTTAGTAGGGCAGGGTCACCAAGAGACCCAGTACTTC. Amino acid sequence: CASSLVGQGHQETQYF. The variable domain in full, completed from reference TRBV11-1 and TRBJ2-5, reads EAEVAQSPRYKITEKSQAVAFWCDPISGHATLYWYRQILGQGPELLVQFQDESVVDDSQLPKDRFSAERLKGVDSTLKIQPAELGDSAMYLCASSLVGQGHQETQYFGPGTRLLVL.